This T cell receptor (beta chain) was sequenced in a study of T cell repertoires in cytomegalovirus infection. Study in general: Public TCR beta signatures provided an indication of both CMV infection and a matching HLA type. General observations from the study: Of the TCR beta families, the public ones yielded a cumulative frequency that identified carriers of CMV plus the relevant HLA. Within the response measured ex vivo, HLA-C-restricted CMV-specific TCR beta clonotypes were dominant.

TCRdb fed the reads into MiXCR, producing one record per CDR3 protein. The sample lists some 800,000 distinct CDR3 sequences; 32% were seen once. There are many counts of this clonotype. What it binds is not known. V was pared by 6 bases and J by 7 bases, with 8 bases of the junction left unmatched. This CDR3 is built from 14 residues. Germline assignment: CDR1 SGHVS and CDR2 FQNEAQ. J is TRBJ1-5 and V is TRBV7-8, with 8 bases lining up with TRBD1. Sequencing was performed on cultured CD8+ T cells from PBMCs, taken from culture after CMV antigen stimulation. The TCR was taken from a human donor in good health (CMV status not recorded). Some clones in this sample may be carry-over from other donors' samples. The CDR3 loop is CASSRGQGGQPQHF. CDR3 sequence (DNA): TGTGCCAGCAGTAGAGGACAGGGCGGACAGCCCCAGCATTTT.